The T cell receptor beta chain under discussion was sequenced for a study of blood T cells in healthy people across ages. Study-wide findings and caveats: It was not known whether donors were CMV positive (a possible confounder of expanded clonotype changes).

V gave up 6 bases and J gave up 1 base, with 12 bases separating them. Germline CDR1 is SQVTM and CDR2 is ANQGSEA. There are 13 residues in the CDR3. About this clonotype itself: The target antigen is unknown.

A sample-barcoded 5' primer and a J-beta primer mix were used in a second PCR of about 6 to 12 cycles. TCRdb called the 5' RACE reads again in MiXCR, with one record for every CDR3 protein. The sample carries more than 500,000 distinct CDR3 sequences, about 28% recorded once. The data also belong to a second study, concerning T cells of mothers and their children. From that second work: Donation came from three healthy Caucasian mothers together with their six children.

Sequencing was done on a sample of blood. The chain carries TRBV29-1 and TRBJ1-1; TRBD1 might be the D (6 bases). This sequence originates from a boy aged 2 to 10 in good health. In nucleotides, the CDR3 is TGCAGCGTGCAGGGGCGTCAGAACACTGAAGCTTTCTTT. Encoded protein: CSVQGRQNTEAFF.